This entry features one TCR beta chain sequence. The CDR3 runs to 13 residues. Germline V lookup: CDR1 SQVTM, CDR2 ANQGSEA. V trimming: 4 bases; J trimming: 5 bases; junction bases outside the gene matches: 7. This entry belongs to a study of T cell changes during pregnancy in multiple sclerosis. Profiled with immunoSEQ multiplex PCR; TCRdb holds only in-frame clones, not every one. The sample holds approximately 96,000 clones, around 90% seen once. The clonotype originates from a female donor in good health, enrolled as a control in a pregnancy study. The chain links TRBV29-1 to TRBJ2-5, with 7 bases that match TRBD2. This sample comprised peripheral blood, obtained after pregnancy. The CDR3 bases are TGCAGCGTTGGAGGGAGGGTCCGGGAGACCCAGTACTTC. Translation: CSVGGRVRETQYF.